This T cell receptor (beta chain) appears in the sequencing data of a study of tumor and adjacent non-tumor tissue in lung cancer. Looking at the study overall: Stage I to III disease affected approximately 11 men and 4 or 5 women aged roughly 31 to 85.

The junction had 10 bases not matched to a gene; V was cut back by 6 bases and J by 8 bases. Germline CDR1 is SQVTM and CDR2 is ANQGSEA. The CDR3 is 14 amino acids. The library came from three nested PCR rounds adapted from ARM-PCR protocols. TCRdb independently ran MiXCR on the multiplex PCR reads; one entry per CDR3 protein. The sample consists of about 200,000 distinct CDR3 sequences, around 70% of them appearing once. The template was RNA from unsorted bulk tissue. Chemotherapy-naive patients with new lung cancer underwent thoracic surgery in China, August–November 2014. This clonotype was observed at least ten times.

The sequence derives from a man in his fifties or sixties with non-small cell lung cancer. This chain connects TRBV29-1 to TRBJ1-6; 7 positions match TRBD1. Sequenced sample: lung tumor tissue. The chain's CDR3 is CSVSGDSIDSPLHF. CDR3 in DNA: TGCAGCGTCTCGGGGGACAGTATCGATTCACCCCTCCACTTT.